The TCR beta chain described here comes from a study of blood T cell repertoires in COVID-19. Study-wide context: The United States, Italy and Spain supplied acute and convalescent COVID-19 samples. T cells, B-cell-depleted T cells, or PBMCs supplied cDNA or gDNA.

The V segment lost 7 bases and the J segment 0 bases; nucleotides outside the gene matches: 5. Germline V gene lookup returns CDR1 SNHLY and CDR2 FYNNEI. The CDR3 length is 14 residues. Authors' processing steps: Amplification of reference gene primers was used by the study to estimate nucleated cell counts. The assay was immunoSEQ multiplex PCR, and TCRdb's table has in-frame clones only and misses some. The DNA gave D and trimming, while V, J and clone size come from that table. This sample has roughly 230,000 clones, with roughly four fifths found just once. In assigning cohorts, the study relied on participant-reported clinical history.

The chain employs TRBV2 and TRBJ2-7; 8 bases are shared with TRBD1. This TCR was recovered from an older woman who had recovered from COVID-19. Specimen: PBMCs or T cells enriched from blood (not recorded which). DNA of the CDR3: TGTGCCAGCACTCGGGACAGGCGCTCCTACGAGCAGTACTTC. The encoded protein is CASTRDRRSYEQYF.